Listed here are 25 T cell receptor beta chains from one sample, sequenced in a study of blood T cell repertoires in COVID-19. TCRdb keeps only in-frame clones here, not all; method: immunoSEQ multiplex PCR. The profile shows 250,000 to 300,000 clones, 70% to 90% of them singletons. Material: peripheral blood. The receptors here all came from a woman aged 25 to 45 with acute or convalescent COVID-19.

The genes are TRBV27 and TRBJ2-1, with TRBD2 matching over 11 bases. Per the germline V gene, CDR1 is MNHEY and CDR2 is SMNVEV (reference sequence). The CDR3 totals 19 residues. Trimming cost V 3 bases and J 4 bases; bases outside gene matches: 14. Here the CDR3 reads CASSFSAVLAGGIYNEQFF. CDR3 in DNA: TGTGCCAGCAGTTTCTCAGCAGTCCTAGCGGGAGGTATTTACAATGAGCAGTTCTTC.

The chain recombines TRBV19 with TRBJ2-7, with TRBD1 matching 7 bases. Germline assignment: CDR1 LNHDA and CDR2 SQIVND (reference sequence). There are 15 residues in the CDR3. With 6 bases clipped from V and 0 bases from J, the junction kept 8 bases outside the gene matches. The chain's CDR3 is CASSNLGTDSYEQYF. CDR3 bases: TGTGCCAGTAGCAACCTCGGGACAGACTCCTACGAGCAGTACTTC.

The CDR3, as DNA: TGTGCCAGCAGCTCTCTACTAACTCATTTTTACGAGCAGTACTTC. Its protein product is CASSSLLTHFYEQYF. V and J are TRBV5-8 and TRBJ2-7; D ambiguous. There are 15 residues in the CDR3. Trimming cost V 3 bases and J 4 bases, with 17 bases left between them. Germline V gene lookup returns CDR1 SGHTS and CDR2 YDEGEE. The full variable domain, rest sourced from reference TRBV5-8 and TRBJ2-7, is EAGVTQSPTHLIKTRGQQATLRCSPISGHTSVYWYQQALGLGLQFLLWYDEGEERNRGNFPPRFSGRQFPNYSSELNVNALELEDSALYLCASSSLLTHFYEQYFGPGTRLTVT.

The chain carries TRBV5-6 and TRBJ2-3, with D perhaps TRBD1 (5 bases). Germline CDR1 is SGHDT and CDR2 is YYEEEE. V lost 0 bases to trimming and J lost 4 bases, with 9 bases between them. The CDR3 covers 14 residues. The DNA for the CDR3 is TGTGCCAGCAGCTTGGGGGGCAGCCCAGATACGCAGTATTTT. This codes for CASSLGGSPDTQYF.

This clone was seen only once. The V call is TRBV28, the J call TRBJ1-1; TRBD1 matches at 9 bases. Germline CDR1 is MDHEN and CDR2 is SYDVKM. The CDR3 extends over 19 amino acids. V gave up 3 bases and J gave up 4 bases; unmatched junction bases: 18. The CDR3 spells CASSFPATGTGIKRTEAFF. CDR3 DNA sequence: TGTGCCAGCAGTTTTCCAGCAACCGGGACAGGGATAAAGCGCACTGAAGCTTTCTTT.

The V and J genes are TRBV19 and TRBJ2-5; 7 bases agree with TRBD1. Germline CDR1 reads LNHDA; CDR2 reads SQIVND (reference sequence). The CDR3 loop spans 16 amino acids. After removal of 5 bases from V and 2 bases from J, the junction contained 11 bases not matched to a gene. CDR3 in amino acids: CASSYISRDRQETQYF. CDR3 coding DNA: TGTGCCAGTAGTTACATATCTCGGGACAGACAAGAGACCCAGTACTTC.

The chain has TRBV21-1 and TRBJ1-1; TRBD1 was called by the table and not checked on the DNA. TRBV21-1 is recorded as a pseudogene. The CDR3 spans 11 residues. For the CDR3, the DNA is TGTGCCAGCAGCAAGCAGGGTGAAGCTTTCTTT. Its translation is CASSKQGEAFF.

This chain links TRBV7-9 with TRBJ1-4; TRBD1 is a possible D gene (5 bases). V was cut by 1 base and J by 0 bases, with 6 bases left in between. The CDR3 has 15 amino acids. Germline lookup yields CDR1 SEHNR and CDR2 FQNEAQ (reference sequence). The CDR3 sequence: CASSLETATNEKLFF. For the CDR3, the DNA is TGTGCCAGCAGCTTAGAGACAGCAACTAATGAAAAACTGTTTTTT.

The chain links TRBV11-2 to TRBJ2-7, with no clear D. Germline-derived CDR1 and CDR2 are SGHAT and FQNNGV. The CDR3 contains 12 residues. Trimming shortened V by 1 base and J by 3 bases, and 4 bases separated the two germline ends. The DNA of the CDR3 is TGTGCCAGCAGCTTAGCGTTCTACGAGCAGTACTTC. Amino acids: CASSLAFYEQYF.

This clone has just a few counts. The genes are TRBV18 and TRBJ2-5, with TRBD2 identical over 16 bases. The CDR3 has 18 residues. After removal of 3 bases from V and 5 bases from J, the junction contained 9 bases not matched to a gene. The germline CDR1 and CDR2 sequences are KGHSH and LQKENI. CDR3 nucleotide sequence: TGTGCCAGCTCACCCTCCGGGACTAGCGGGAGGGCCGTTGAGACCCAGTACTTC. Its protein product is CASSPSGTSGRAVETQYF.

V and J are TRBV7-2 and TRBJ1-1, with D hard to call. Germline CDR1 reads SGHTA; CDR2 reads FQGNSA. The CDR3 contains 13 residues. V dropped 4 bases and J dropped 4 bases, with 10 bases sitting between them. The CDR3 loop reads CASSSGYLTEAFF. The CDR3 nucleotides are TGTGCCAGCAGCTCCGGGTATCTCACTGAAGCTTTCTTT.

The chain employs TRBV5-1 and TRBJ2-7; 9 bases fit TRBD2. Germline CDR1 and CDR2: SGHRS and YFSETQ. Germline trimming cut 8 bases from V and 6 bases from J; bases unmatched to any gene: 12. This CDR3 spans 14 amino acids. The CDR3 bases are TGCGCCAGTGGCGGGAGGGCCGGGGGGTCCGAGCAGTACTTC. Protein sequence: CASGGRAGGSEQYF.

The rearrangement uses TRBV21-1 and TRBJ1-4; TRBD1 was called by the table and not checked on the DNA. TRBV21-1 is a listed pseudogene. CDR3 length equals 19 residues. The CDR3 reads CASSKGSGPPRTTNEKLFF. CDR3 DNA sequence: TGTGCCAGCAGCAAAGGATCAGGCCCCCCCCGCACAACTAATGAAAAACTGTTTTTT.

The chain carries TRBV9 and TRBJ2-1; 7 bases align to TRBD2. The CDR3 is 15 amino acids. Germline-derived CDR1 and CDR2 are SGDLS and YYNGEE. With V trimmed by 4 bases and J by 5 bases, 9 bases remained unmatched. In DNA, the CDR3 is TGTGCCAGCAGCATGGGAGGGCCTATGCACAATGAGCAGTTCTTC. Encoded protein: CASSMGGPMHNEQFF.

The gene calls are TRBV6-2 or TRBV6-3 and TRBJ2-3; 9 positions agree with TRBD2. V trimming: 2 bases; J trimming: 3 bases; junction bases outside the gene matches: 6. CDR1 is MNHEY and CDR2 is SVGEGT in the germline V gene. The CDR3 is made up of 16 amino acids. The CDR3 region has the DNA TGTGCCAGCAGTTACGGCGGGAGGGCGGGAACAGATACGCAGTATTTT. It translates to CASSYGGRAGTDTQYF.

CDR3 in amino acids: CASTRQGTGELFF. CDR3 nucleotide sequence: TGTGCCAGCACCCGGCAGGGCACCGGGGAGCTGTTTTTT. The chain joins TRBV5-4 to TRBJ2-2; D might be TRBD1 (5 bases). V was shortened by 6 bases and J by 4 bases, with 10 bases between the two germline ends. The CDR3 length is 13 residues. Germline CDR1 reads SGHNT; CDR2 reads YYREEE (reference sequence).

This chain joins TRBV15 and TRBJ2-7; TRBD1 agrees at 8 bases. CDR1 is LNHNV, CDR2 YYDKDF, per germline (reference sequence). J lost 0 bases, V lost 1 base, and 5 bases had no gene match. The CDR3 runs to 16 residues. Here the CDR3 DNA reads TGTGCCACCAGCAGAGCGACAGGGGTTAGCTCCTACGAGCAGTACTTC. Amino acids: CATSRATGVSSYEQYF.

The gene calls are TRBV11-2 and TRBJ1-2; TRBD1 matches at 12 bases. The germline gives CDR1 SGHAT, CDR2 FQNNGV. There are 19 residues in the CDR3. V was pared by 5 bases and J by 3 bases, with 16 bases of the junction left unmatched. The CDR3 protein is CASSPRPGQGARGDYGYTF. In nucleotides, the CDR3 is TGTGCCAGCAGCCCAAGACCGGGACAGGGGGCCCGTGGCGACTATGGCTACACCTTC.

In this sample, this clone turned up a few times. This chain links TRBV5-1 with TRBJ2-7; TRBD1 agrees at 7 bases. The germline V gene encodes CDR1 SGHRS and CDR2 YFSETQ. The CDR3 is made up of 15 amino acids. The trim removed 0 bases at V and 4 bases at J, leaving 7 bases unmatched. The CDR3 sequence: CASSLEFGTEYEQYF. In DNA, the CDR3 is TGCGCCAGCAGCTTGGAATTCGGGACAGAATACGAGCAGTACTTC.

V and J are TRBV29-1 and TRBJ1-1, with 9 bases identical to TRBD1. Trimming removed 6 bases from V and 5 bases from J; junction bases left unmatched: 7. Germline-derived CDR1 and CDR2 are SQVTM and ANQGSEA. The CDR3 is 13 amino acids. CDR3 residues: CSVYRTGATEAFF. The CDR3 region has the DNA TGCAGCGTCTATAGGACAGGGGCGACTGAAGCTTTCTTT.

The chain couples TRBV29-1 to TRBJ2-1, with 14 nucleotides matching TRBD2. Unmatched junction bases numbered 11, after V lost 7 bases and J lost 0 bases. The germline V gene encodes CDR1 SQVTM and CDR2 ANQGSEA. The CDR3 spans 18 residues. The CDR3: CSGEQWTSGRSSYNEQFF. CDR3 bases: TGCAGCGGGGAGCAATGGACTAGCGGGAGGAGCTCCTACAATGAGCAGTTCTTC.

The table lists this clone with a few counts. The chain employs TRBV25-1 and TRBJ1-3; 7 nucleotides match TRBD1. The V segment lost 3 bases and the J segment 4 bases; nucleotides outside the gene matches: 9. In germline, CDR1 is MGHDK, CDR2 SYGVNS. The CDR3 is made up of 16 amino acids. The CDR3 here is CASSDGTGVTGNTIYF. In DNA form, the CDR3 reads TGTGCCAGCAGTGATGGAACAGGGGTTACAGGAAACACCATATATTTT.

Points on this clone: Other nucleotide sequences from this sample produce the same CDR3. This chain links TRBV27 with TRBJ1-1; 8 nucleotides match TRBD1. V gave up 3 bases and J gave up 4 bases; unmatched junction bases: 4. CDR1 and CDR2 (germline): MNHEY, SMNVEV (reference sequence). The CDR3 runs to 14 residues. The CDR3: CASSFRGLGTEAFF. The CDR3 bases are TGTGCCAGCAGTTTCAGGGGGCTGGGCACTGAAGCTTTCTTT.

The V gene is TRBV4-3, the J gene TRBJ2-5, with 7 bases matching TRBD1. The ends lost 0 bases at V and 3 bases at J; junction bases unmatched: 7. CDR3 size: 16 residues. The germline gives CDR1 LGHNA, CDR2 YSLEER. CDR3 loop: CASSQDSTGWKETQYF. CDR3 nucleotides: TGCGCCAGCAGCCAAGATTCGACAGGGTGGAAAGAGACCCAGTACTTC.

V and J are TRBV18 and TRBJ2-6, with D maybe TRBD2 (6 bases). CDR3 length: 17 residues. V gave up 1 base and J gave up 5 bases, with 15 bases separating them. Looked up from germline, CDR1 is KGHSH and CDR2 is LQKENI. CDR3 DNA sequence: TGTGCCAGCTCACCACTCGGTTTCGGGGGTAGGGCCAACGTCCTGACTTTC. Translated, it gives CASSPLGFGGRANVLTF.